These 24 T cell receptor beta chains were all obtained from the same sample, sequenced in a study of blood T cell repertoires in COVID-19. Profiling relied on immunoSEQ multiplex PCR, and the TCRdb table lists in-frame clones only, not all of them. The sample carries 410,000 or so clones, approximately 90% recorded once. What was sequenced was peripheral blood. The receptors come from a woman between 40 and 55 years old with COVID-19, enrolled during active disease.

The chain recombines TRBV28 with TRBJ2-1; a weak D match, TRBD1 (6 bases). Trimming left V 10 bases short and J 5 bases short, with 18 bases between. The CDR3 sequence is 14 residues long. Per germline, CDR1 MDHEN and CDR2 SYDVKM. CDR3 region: CATSRTARDNEQFF. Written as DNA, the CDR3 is TGTGCCACCTCCAGGACAGCGAGGGACAATGAGCAGTTCTTC.

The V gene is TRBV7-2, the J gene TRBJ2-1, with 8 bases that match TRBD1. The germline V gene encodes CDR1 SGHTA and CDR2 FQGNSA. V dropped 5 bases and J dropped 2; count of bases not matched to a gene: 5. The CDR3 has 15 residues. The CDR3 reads CASSKWTGPYNEQFF. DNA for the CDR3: TGTGCCAGCAGCAAATGGACAGGGCCCTACAATGAGCAGTTCTTC.

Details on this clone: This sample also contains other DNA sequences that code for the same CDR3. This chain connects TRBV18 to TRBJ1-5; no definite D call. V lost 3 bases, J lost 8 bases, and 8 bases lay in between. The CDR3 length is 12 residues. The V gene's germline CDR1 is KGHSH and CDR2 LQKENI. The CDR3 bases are TGTGCCAGCTCACCGTCCGGGGAGCCCCAGCATTTT. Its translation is CASSPSGEPQHF.

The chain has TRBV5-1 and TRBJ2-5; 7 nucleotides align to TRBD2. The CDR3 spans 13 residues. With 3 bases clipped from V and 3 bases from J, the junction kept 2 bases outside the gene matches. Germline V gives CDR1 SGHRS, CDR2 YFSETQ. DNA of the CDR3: TGCGCCAGCAGCTCAGGACTAGAAGAGACCCAGTACTTC. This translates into CASSSGLEETQYF.

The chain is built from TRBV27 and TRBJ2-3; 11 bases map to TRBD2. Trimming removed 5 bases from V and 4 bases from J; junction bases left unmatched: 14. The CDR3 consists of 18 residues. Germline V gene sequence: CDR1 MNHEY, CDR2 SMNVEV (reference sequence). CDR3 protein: CASSNLSGRARGPDTQYF. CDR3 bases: TGTGCCAGCAGTAACCTTAGCGGGAGGGCGCGGGGACCAGATACGCAGTATTTT.

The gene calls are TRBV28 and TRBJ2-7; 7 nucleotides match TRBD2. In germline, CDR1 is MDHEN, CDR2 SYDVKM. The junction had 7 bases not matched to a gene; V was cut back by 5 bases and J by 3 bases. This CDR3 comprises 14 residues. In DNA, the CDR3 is TGTGCCAGCAGTACCTCCGGGGGGTTCTACGAGCAGTACTTC. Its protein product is CASSTSGGFYEQYF.

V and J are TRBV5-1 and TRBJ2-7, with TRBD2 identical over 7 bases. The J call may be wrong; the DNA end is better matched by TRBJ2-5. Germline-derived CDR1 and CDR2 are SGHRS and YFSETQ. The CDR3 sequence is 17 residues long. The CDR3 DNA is TGCGCCAGCAGCTTTGGCCTAGGGAGGGGCGCGGGGGAGACCCAGTACTTC. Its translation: CASSFGLGRGAGETQYF.

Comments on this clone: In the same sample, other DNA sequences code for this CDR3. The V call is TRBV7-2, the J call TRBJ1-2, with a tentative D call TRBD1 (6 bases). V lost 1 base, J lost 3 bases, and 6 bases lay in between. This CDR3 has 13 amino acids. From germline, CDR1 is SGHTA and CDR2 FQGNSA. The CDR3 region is CASSLGTDYGYTF. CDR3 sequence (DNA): TGTGCCAGCAGCTTAGGGACAGACTATGGCTACACCTTC.

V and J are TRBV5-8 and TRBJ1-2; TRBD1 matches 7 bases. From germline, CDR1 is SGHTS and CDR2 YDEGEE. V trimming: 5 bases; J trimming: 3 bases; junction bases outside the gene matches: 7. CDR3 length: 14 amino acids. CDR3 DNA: TGTGCCAGCAGTTCAGACAGGGACCACTATGGCTACACCTTC. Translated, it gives CASSSDRDHYGYTF.

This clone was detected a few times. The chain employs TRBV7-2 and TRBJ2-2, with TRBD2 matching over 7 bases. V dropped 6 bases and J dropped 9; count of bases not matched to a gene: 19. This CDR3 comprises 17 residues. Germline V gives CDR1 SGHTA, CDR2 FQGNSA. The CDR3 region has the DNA TGTGCCAGCAGGTCCTTCCCCCTAGCGGTTGGGGCGTGGGAGCTGTTTTTT. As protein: CASRSFPLAVGAWELFF.

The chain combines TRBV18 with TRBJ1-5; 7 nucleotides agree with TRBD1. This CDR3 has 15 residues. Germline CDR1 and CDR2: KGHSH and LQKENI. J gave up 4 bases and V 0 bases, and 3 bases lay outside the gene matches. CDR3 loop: CASSPPAGGNQPQHF. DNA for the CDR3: TGTGCCAGCTCACCACCGGCAGGGGGAAATCAGCCCCAGCATTTT.

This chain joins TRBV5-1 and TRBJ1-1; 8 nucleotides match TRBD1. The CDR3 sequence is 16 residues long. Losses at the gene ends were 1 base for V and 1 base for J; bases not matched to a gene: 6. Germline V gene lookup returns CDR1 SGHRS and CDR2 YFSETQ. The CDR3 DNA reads TGCGCCAGCAGCTTGAGGGCAGGGGGCACGAACACTGAAGCTTTCTTT. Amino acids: CASSLRAGGTNTEAFF.

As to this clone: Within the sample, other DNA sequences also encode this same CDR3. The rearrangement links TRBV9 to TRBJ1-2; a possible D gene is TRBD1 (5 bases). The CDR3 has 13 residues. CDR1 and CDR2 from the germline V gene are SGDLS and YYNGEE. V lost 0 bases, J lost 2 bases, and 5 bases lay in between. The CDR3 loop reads CASSVDRNYGYTF. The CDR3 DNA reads TGTGCCAGCAGCGTAGACAGGAACTATGGCTACACCTTC.

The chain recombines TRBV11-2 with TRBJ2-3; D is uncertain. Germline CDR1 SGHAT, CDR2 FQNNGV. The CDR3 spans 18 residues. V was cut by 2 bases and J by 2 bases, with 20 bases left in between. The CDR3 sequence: CASSLNRPARVVTDTQYF. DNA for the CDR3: TGTGCCAGCAGCTTAAACCGCCCCGCCCGGGTAGTCACAGATACGCAGTATTTT.

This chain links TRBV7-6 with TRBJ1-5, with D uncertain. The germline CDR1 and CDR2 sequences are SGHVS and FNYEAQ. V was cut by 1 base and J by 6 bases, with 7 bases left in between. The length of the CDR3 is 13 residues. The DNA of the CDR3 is TGTGCCAGCAGCTTAGGGGAGGGTCAGCCCCAGCATTTT. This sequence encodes CASSLGEGQPQHF.

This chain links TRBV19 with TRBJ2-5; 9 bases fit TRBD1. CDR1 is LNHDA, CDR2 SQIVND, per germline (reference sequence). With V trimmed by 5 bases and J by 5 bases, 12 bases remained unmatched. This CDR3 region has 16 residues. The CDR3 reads CASSPRRTGVGETQYF. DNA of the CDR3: TGTGCCAGTAGTCCCCGCCGGACAGGGGTAGGGGAGACCCAGTACTTC.

CDR3 bases: TGTGCCAGCAGTCCCGGGGGTTCCAACTATGGCTACACCTTC. Translating gives CASSPGGSNYGYTF. This sequence joins TRBV28 and TRBJ1-2; perhaps TRBD1 as D (5 bases). Germline CDR1 MDHEN, CDR2 SYDVKM. With 5 bases removed from V and 2 bases from J, the gap between germline ends came to 12 bases. CDR3 length: 14 residues.

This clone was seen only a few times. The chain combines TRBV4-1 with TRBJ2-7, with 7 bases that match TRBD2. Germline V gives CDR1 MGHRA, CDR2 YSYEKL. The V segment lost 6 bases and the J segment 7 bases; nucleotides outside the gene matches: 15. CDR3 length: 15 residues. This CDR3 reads CASSPTGGGAWEQYF. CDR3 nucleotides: TGCGCCAGCAGTCCCACTGGCGGGGGTGCTTGGGAGCAGTACTTC.

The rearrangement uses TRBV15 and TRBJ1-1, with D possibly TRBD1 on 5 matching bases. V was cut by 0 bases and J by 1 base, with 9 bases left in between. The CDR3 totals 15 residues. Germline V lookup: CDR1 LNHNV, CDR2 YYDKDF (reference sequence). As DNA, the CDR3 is TGTGCCACCAGCAGAGAGGTCGGACAGAACACTGAAGCTTTCTTT. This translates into CATSREVGQNTEAFF.

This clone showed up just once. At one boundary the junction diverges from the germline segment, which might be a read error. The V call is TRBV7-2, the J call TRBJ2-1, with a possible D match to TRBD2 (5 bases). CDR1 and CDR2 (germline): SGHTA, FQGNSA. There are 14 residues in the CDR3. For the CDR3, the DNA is TGTGCCGGCAGCTTTAAACCCGGGGACAATGAGCAGTTCTTC. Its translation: CAGSFKPGDNEQFF.

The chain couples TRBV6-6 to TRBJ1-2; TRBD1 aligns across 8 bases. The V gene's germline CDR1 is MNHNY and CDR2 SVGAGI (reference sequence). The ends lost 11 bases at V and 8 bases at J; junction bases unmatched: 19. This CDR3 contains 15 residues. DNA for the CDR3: TGTGCCGCAAGGGGACAGGTGGGACTTCTGGAAGGCTACACCTTC. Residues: CAARGQVGLLEGYTF.

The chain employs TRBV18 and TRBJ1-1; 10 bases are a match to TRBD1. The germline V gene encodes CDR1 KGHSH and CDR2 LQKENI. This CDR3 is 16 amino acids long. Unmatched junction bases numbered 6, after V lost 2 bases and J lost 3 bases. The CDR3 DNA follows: TGTGCCAGCTCACCAAGGACAGGGGGTTCGGACACTGAAGCTTTCTTT. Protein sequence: CASSPRTGGSDTEAFF.

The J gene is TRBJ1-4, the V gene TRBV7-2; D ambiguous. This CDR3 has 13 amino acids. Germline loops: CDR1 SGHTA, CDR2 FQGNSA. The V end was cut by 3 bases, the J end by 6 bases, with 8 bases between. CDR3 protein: CASSLPNDEKLFF. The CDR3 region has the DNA TGTGCCAGCAGCTTGCCTAACGATGAAAAACTGTTTTTT.

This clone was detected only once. The CDR3 reads CASSLGSAGAQFYGYTF. The CDR3 coding sequence is TGTGCCAGCAGCTTGGGATCGGCAGGGGCACAATTCTATGGCTACACCTTC. The V gene is TRBV5-4, the J gene TRBJ1-2; a weak D match, TRBD1 (6 bases). The length of the CDR3 is 17 residues. V lost 0 bases, J lost 4 bases, and 19 bases lay in between. From germline, CDR1 is SGHNT and CDR2 YYREEE (reference sequence).